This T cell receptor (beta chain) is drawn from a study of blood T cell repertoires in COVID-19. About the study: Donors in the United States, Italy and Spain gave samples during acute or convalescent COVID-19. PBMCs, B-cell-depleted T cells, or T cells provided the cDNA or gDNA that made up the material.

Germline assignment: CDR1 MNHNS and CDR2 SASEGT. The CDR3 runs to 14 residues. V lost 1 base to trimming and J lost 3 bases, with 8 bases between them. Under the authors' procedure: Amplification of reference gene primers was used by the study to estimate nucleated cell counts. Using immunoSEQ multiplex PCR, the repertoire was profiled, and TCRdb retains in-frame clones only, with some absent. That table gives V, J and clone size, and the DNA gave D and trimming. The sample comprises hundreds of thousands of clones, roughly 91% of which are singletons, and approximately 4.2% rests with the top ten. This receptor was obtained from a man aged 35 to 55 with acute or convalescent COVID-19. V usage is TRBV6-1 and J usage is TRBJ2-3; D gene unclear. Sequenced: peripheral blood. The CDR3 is CASSEGRVTDTQYF. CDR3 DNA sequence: TGTGCCAGCAGTGAAGGCCGAGTTACAGATACGCAGTATTTT.